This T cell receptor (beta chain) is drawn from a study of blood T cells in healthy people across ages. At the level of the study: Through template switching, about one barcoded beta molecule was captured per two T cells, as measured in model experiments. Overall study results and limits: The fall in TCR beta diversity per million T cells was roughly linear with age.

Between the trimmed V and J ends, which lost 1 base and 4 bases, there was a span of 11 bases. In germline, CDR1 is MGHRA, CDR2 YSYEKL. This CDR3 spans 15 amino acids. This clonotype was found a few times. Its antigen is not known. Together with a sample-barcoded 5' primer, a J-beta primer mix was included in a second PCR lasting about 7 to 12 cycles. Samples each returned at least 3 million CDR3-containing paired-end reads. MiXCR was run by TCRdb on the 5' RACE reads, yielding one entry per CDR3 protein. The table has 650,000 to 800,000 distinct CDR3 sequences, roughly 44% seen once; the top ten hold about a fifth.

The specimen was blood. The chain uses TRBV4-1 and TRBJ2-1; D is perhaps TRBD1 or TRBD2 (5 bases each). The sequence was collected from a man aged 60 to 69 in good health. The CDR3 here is CASSQVGTGYNEQFF. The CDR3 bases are TGCGCCAGCAGCCAAGTCGGGACCGGATACAATGAGCAGTTCTTC.